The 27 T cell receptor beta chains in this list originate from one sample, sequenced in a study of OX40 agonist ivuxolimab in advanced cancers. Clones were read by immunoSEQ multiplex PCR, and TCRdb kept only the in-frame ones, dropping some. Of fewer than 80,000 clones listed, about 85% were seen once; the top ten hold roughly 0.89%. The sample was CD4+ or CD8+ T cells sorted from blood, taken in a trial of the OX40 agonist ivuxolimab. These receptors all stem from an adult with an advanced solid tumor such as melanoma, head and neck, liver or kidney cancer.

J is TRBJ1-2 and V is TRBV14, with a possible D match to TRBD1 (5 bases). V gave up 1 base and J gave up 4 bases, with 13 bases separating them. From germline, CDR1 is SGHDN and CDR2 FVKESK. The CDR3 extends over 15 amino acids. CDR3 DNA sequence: TGTGCCAGCAGCCAAGTGGGGACCTTGAGCTATGGCTACACCTTC. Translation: CASSQVGTLSYGYTF.

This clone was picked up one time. CDR3: CASSFPPGNEQFF. CDR3 DNA sequence: TGTGCCAGCAGCTTCCCCCCTGGAAATGAGCAGTTCTTC. The chain joins TRBV7-2 to TRBJ2-1; no firm D call. Germline V CDR1 and CDR2: SGHTA, FQGNSA. CDR3 length equals 13 residues. The germline V and J ends were trimmed by 3 bases and 7 bases, with 10 bases remaining between them.

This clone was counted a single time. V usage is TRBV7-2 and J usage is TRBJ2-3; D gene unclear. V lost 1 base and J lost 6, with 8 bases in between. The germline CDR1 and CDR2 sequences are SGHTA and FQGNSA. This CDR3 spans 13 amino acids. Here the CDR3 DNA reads TGTGCCAGCAGCTTAGGGAGCCGGGATACGCAGTATTTT. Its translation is CASSLGSRDTQYF. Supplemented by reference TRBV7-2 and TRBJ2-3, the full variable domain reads GAGVSQSPSNKVTEKGKDVELRCDPISGHTALYWYRQSLGQGLEFLIYFQGNSAPDKSGLPSDRFSAERTGGSVSTLTIQRTQQEDSAVYLCASSLGSRDTQYFGPGTRLTVL.

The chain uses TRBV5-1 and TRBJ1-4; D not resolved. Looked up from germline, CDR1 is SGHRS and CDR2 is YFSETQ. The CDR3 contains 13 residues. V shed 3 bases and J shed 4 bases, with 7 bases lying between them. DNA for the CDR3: TGCGCCAGCAGCTGGAGAGGTAATGAAAAACTGTTTTTT. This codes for CASSWRGNEKLFF. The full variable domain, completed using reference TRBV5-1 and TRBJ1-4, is KAGVTQTPRYLIKTRGQQVTLSCSPISGHRSVSWYQQTPGQGLQFLFEYFSETQRNKGNFPGRFSGRQFSNSRSEMNVSTLELGDSALYLCASSWRGNEKLFFGSGTQLSVL.

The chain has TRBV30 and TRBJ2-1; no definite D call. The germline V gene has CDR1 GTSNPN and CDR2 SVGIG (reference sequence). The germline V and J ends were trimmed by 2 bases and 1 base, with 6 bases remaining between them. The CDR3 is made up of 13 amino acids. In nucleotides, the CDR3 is TGTGCCTGGAGTTCCAGATCCTACAATGAGCAGTTCTTC. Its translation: CAWSSRSYNEQFF.

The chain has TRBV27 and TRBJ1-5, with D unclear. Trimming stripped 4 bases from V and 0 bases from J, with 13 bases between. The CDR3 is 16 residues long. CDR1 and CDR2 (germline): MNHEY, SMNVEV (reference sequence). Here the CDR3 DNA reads TGTGCCAGCAGTTCGGCAGGATCCTATAGCAATCAGCCCCAGCATTTT. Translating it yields CASSSAGSYSNQPQHF.

CDR3 nucleotide sequence: TGTGCCAGCAGCTCGACGGGGGGCATGAACACTGAAGCTTTCTTT. It specifies CASSSTGGMNTEAFF. The chain recombines TRBV7-8 with TRBJ1-1, with D perhaps TRBD1 (6 bases). Germline lookup yields CDR1 SGHVS and CDR2 FQNEAQ. Trimming shortened V by 4 bases and J by 0 bases, and 12 bases separated the two germline ends. This CDR3 comprises 15 residues.

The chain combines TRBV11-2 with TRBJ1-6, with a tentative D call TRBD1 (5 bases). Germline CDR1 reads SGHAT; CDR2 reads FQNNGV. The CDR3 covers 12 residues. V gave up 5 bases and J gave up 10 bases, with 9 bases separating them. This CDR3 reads CASSPGRSPLHF. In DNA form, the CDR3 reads TGTGCCAGCAGCCCAGGGAGATCACCCCTCCACTTT.

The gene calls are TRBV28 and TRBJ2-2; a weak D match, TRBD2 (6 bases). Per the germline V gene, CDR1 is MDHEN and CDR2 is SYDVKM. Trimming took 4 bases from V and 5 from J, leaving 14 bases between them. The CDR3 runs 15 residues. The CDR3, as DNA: TGTGCCAGCAGTTCCCAGGGCGCGGGGACCGGGGAGCTGTTTTTT. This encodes CASSSQGAGTGELFF.

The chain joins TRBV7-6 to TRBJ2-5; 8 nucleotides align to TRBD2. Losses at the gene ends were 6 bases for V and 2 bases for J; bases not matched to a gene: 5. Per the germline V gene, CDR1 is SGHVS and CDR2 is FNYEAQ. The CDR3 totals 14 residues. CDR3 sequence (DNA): TGTGCCAGCAGACCTACTAGCGGTCAAGAGACCCAGTACTTC. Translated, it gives CASRPTSGQETQYF.

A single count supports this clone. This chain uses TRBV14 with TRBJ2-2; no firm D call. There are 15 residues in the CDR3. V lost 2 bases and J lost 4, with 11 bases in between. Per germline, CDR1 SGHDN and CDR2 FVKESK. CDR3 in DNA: TGTGCCAGCAGCCAATTTATAGGGTTCACCGGGGAGCTGTTTTTT. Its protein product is CASSQFIGFTGELFF. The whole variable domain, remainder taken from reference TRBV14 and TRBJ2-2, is EAGVTQFPSHSVIEKGQTVTLRCDPISGHDNLYWYRRVMGKEIKFLLHFVKESKQDESGMPNNRFLAERTGGTYSTLKVQPAELEDSGVYFCASSQFIGFTGELFFGEGSRLTVL.

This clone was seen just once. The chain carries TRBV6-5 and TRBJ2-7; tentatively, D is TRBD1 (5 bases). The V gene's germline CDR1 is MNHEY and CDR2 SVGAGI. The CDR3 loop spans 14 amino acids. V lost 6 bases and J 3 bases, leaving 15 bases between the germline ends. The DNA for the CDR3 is TGTGCCAGCAGCTCGAAGACAGTCCGCTACGAGCAGTACTTC. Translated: CASSSKTVRYEQYF.

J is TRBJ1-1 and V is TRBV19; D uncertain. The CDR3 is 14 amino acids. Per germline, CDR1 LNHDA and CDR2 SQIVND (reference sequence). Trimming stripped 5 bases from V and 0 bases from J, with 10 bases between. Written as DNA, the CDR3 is TGTGCCAGTAGTCCCCGACTTGTGAACACTGAAGCTTTCTTT. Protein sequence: CASSPRLVNTEAFF.

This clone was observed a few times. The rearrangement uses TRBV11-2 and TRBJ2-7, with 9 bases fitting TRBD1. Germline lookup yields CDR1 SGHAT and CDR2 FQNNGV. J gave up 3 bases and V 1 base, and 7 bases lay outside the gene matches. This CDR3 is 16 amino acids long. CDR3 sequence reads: CASSLAPGQGYYEQYF. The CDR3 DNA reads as TGTGCCAGCAGCTTAGCCCCGGGACAGGGATACTACGAGCAGTACTTC.

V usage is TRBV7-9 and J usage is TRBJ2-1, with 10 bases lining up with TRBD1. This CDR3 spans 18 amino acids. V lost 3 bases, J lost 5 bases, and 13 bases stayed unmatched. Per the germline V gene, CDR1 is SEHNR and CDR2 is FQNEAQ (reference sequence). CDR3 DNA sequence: TGTGCCAGCAGCTTCTCGGCGCAGGACAGGGGGTTCCACAATGAGCAGTTCTTC. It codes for CASSFSAQDRGFHNEQFF.

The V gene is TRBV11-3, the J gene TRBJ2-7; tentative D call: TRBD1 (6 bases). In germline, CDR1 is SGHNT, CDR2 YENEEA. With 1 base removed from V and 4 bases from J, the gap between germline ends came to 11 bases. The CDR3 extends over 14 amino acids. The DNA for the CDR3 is TGTGCCAGCAGCTTAGGAGGGGGTGGTTACGAGCAGTACTTC. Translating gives CASSLGGGGYEQYF.

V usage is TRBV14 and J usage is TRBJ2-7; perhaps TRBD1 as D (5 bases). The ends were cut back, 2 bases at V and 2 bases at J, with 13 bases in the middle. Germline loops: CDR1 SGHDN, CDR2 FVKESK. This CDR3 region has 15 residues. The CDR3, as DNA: TGTGCCAGCAGCCAAAGGCAGGGCCTTACCTACGAGCAGTACTTC. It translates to CASSQRQGLTYEQYF.

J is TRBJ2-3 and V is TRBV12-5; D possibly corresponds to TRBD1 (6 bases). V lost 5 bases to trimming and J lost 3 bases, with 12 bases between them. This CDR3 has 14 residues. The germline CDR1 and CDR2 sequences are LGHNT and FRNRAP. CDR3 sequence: CASGPGEGTDTQYF. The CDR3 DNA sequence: TGTGCTAGTGGTCCAGGGGAAGGGACAGATACGCAGTATTTT.

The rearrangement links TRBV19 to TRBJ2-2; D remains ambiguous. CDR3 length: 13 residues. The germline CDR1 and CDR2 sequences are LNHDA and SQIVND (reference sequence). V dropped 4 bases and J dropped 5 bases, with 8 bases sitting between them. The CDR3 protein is CASSRKVTGELFF. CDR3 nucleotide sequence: TGTGCCAGTAGTAGGAAGGTAACCGGGGAGCTGTTTTTT.

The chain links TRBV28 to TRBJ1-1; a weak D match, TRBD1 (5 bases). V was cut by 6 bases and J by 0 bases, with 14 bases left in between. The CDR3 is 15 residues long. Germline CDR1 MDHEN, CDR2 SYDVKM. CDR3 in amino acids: CASSTGTYLNTEAFF. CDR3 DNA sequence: TGTGCCAGCAGCACTGGGACCTATCTGAACACTGAAGCTTTCTTT.

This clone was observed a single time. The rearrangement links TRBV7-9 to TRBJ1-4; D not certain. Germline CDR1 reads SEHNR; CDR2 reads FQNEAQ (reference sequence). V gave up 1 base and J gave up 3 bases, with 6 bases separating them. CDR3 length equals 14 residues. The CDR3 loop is CASSLERANEKLFF. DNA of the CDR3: TGTGCCAGCAGCTTAGAGAGAGCTAATGAAAAACTGTTTTTT.

DNA for the CDR3: TGTGCCAGCAGCTTAGCTCTAGCGACCGGGGCCAACGTCCTGACTTTC. Amino acids: CASSLALATGANVLTF. The chain joins TRBV7-9 to TRBJ2-6; TRBD2 is a possible D gene (6 bases). The germline V and J ends were trimmed by 0 bases and 4 bases, with 10 bases remaining between them. The length of the CDR3 is 16 residues. Germline loops: CDR1 SEHNR, CDR2 FQNEAQ (reference sequence).

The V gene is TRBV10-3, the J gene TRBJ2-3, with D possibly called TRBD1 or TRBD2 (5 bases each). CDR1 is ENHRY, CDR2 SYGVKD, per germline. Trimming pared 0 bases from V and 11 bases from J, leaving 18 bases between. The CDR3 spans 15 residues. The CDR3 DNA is TGTGCCATCAGTGAGTCTGTCCGGGAAGGGGCTTTGCAGTATTTT. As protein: CAISESVREGALQYF.

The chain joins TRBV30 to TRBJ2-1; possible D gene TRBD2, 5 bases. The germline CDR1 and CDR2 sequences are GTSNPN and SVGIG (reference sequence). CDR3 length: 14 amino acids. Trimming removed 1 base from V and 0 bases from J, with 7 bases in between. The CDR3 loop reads CAWSGLPSYNEQFF. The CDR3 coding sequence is TGTGCCTGGAGTGGACTACCCTCCTACAATGAGCAGTTCTTC.

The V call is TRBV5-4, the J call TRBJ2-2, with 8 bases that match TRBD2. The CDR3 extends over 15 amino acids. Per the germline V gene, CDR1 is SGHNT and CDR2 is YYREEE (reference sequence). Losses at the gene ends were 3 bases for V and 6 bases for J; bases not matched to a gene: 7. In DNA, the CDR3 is TGTGCCAGCAGCTCGGGACTAGGACCATCCGGGGAGCTGTTTTTT. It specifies CASSSGLGPSGELFF. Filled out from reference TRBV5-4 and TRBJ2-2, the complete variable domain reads ETGVTQSPTHLIKTRGQQVTLRCSSQSGHNTVSWYQQALGQGPQFIFQYYREEENGRGNFPPRFSGLQFPNYSSELNVNALELDDSALYLCASSSGLGPSGELFFGEGSRLTVL.

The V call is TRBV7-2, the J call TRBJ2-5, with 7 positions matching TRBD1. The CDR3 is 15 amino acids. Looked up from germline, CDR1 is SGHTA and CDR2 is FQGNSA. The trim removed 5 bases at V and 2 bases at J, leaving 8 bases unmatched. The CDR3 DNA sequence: TGTGCCAGCAGCATCCAGACAGGGCGACAAGAGACCCAGTACTTC. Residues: CASSIQTGRQETQYF.

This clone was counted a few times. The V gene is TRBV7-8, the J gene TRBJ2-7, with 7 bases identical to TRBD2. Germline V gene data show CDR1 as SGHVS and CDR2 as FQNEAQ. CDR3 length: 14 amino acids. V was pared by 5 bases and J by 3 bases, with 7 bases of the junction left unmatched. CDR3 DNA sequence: TGTGCCAGCAGCGCTAGCGGCCAGGGCTACGAGCAGTACTTC. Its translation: CASSASGQGYEQYF.